Below are 14 T cell receptor beta chains sequenced from a single sample in a study of shared clonotypes between healthy human individuals. TCRdb keeps only in-frame clones here, not all; method: immunoSEQ multiplex PCR. The data show under 600,000 clones, with 90% to 97% seen just once and 0.05% to 0.08% held by the top ten. What was sequenced was naive CD4+ T cells sorted from blood. Subset: CD45RA+ positively selected. Receptors were obtained from a woman aged 30 to 39 in good health.

The genes are TRBV28 and TRBJ2-4; D is perhaps TRBD1 or TRBD2 (5 bases each). V dropped 7 bases and J dropped 0 bases, with 13 bases sitting between them. The CDR3 extends over 15 amino acids. Germline V lookup: CDR1 MDHEN, CDR2 SYDVKM. CDR3 region: CASNERGLAKNIQYF. For the CDR3, the DNA is TGTGCCAGCAATGAGAGGGGCTTAGCCAAAAACATTCAGTACTTC.

The chain joins TRBV7-2 to TRBJ2-7, with D hard to call. Germline V gene lookup returns CDR1 SGHTA and CDR2 FQGNSA. V gave up 5 bases and J gave up 2 bases, with 13 bases separating them. This CDR3 region has 14 residues. The CDR3 DNA reads as TGTGCCAGCAGCCCGCCGCCGGTGCCCTACGAGCAGTACTTC. Translated, it gives CASSPPPVPYEQYF.

The CDR3, as DNA: TGTGCCAGCAGTTTATTAGGGGGGCTCGACGAGCAGTACTTC. This encodes CASSLLGGLDEQYF. This rearrangement joins TRBV28 to TRBJ2-7; D possibly matches TRBD1 or TRBD2 (6 bases each). Germline V gene data show CDR1 as MDHEN and CDR2 as SYDVKM. V lost 1 base to trimming and J lost 5 bases, with 12 bases between them. The CDR3 covers 14 residues.

The chain combines TRBV2 with TRBJ2-7; 10 nucleotides line up with TRBD2. CDR1 is SNHLY and CDR2 is FYNNEI in the germline V gene. V shed 5 bases, J shed 0 bases, and the junction held 1 base outside the gene matches. The CDR3 sequence is 14 residues long. Here the CDR3 DNA reads TGTGCCAGCAGTCTAGCGGGGGTCTCCTACGAGCAGTACTTC. Protein sequence: CASSLAGVSYEQYF.

The chain carries TRBV7-9 and TRBJ2-7; TRBD2 matches at 10 bases. This CDR3 region has 18 residues. The V segment lost 1 base and the J segment 3 bases; nucleotides outside the gene matches: 12. Germline assignment: CDR1 SEHNR and CDR2 FQNEAQ (reference sequence). The CDR3 is CASSLVWTSGAGHYEQYF. The CDR3 DNA reads as TGTGCCAGCAGCTTAGTTTGGACTAGCGGAGCGGGCCACTACGAGCAGTACTTC.

The chain combines TRBV5-1 with TRBJ2-3; 9 bases are shared with TRBD2. In germline, CDR1 is SGHRS, CDR2 YFSETQ. V shed 6 bases and J 5 bases; nucleotides not matched to a gene: 13. CDR3 length: 16 amino acids. The CDR3 reads CASKHTMGLAGDTQYF. CDR3 DNA: TGCGCCAGCAAACATACGATGGGACTAGCAGGAGATACGCAGTATTTT.

The chain is built from TRBV4-2 and TRBJ2-6; 11 bases map to TRBD1. CDR1 is LGHNA and CDR2 is YNFKEQ in the germline V gene. CDR3 length: 18 amino acids. Germline trimming cut 1 base from V and 4 bases from J; bases unmatched to any gene: 6. The CDR3 DNA is TGTGCCAGCAGCCAAGGTGGACAGGGGGCGCTGGGGGCCAACGTCCTGACTTTC. This sequence encodes CASSQGGQGALGANVLTF.

The gene calls are TRBV28 and TRBJ2-7; TRBD1 is a possible D gene (6 bases). Germline lookup yields CDR1 MDHEN and CDR2 SYDVKM. The V end was cut by 3 bases, the J end by 2 bases, with 17 bases between. CDR3 length equals 16 residues. DNA for the CDR3: TGTGCCAGCAGTTTCCCCACAGGGATCGGTCCCTACGAGCAGTACTTC. Its protein is CASSFPTGIGPYEQYF.

Comment on this clone: Other DNA sequences within the sample encode an identical CDR3. V gene TRBV18 combines with J gene TRBJ2-1; no clear D gene. The CDR3 is 15 amino acids. Trimming took off 2 bases at V and 0 bases at J, with 8 bases between the two ends. Per the germline V gene, CDR1 is KGHSH and CDR2 is LQKENI. The CDR3 DNA reads as TGTGCCAGCTCACCATCGGAGAGCTCCTACAATGAGCAGTTCTTC. Translating gives CASSPSESSYNEQFF. Full variable domain (rest looked up from reference TRBV18 and TRBJ2-1): NAGVMQNPRHLVRRRGQEARLRCSPMKGHSHVYWYRQLPEEGLKFMVYLQKENIIDESGMPKERFSAEFPKEGPSILRIQQVVRGDSAAYFCASSPSESSYNEQFFGPGTRLTVL.

The chain couples TRBV9 to TRBJ1-6; D is undetermined. CDR3 length equals 15 residues. Germline CDR1 and CDR2: SGDLS and YYNGEE. Trimming removed 3 bases from V and 8 bases from J, with 15 bases in between. Written as DNA, the CDR3 is TGTGCCAGCAGCGGCCGGGAAGGACGTGATTCACCCCTCCACTTT. It encodes CASSGREGRDSPLHF.

The chain couples TRBV14 to TRBJ1-1, with D unclear. Deletions cut 0 bases from V and 3 bases from J, with 17 bases between. The length of the CDR3 is 17 residues. The V gene's germline CDR1 is SGHDN and CDR2 FVKESK. This CDR3 is CASSQDWGSTRDTEAFF. DNA for the CDR3: TGTGCCAGCAGCCAAGATTGGGGTAGTACGAGAGACACTGAAGCTTTCTTT.

V is TRBV28 and J is TRBJ1-5, with D possibly being TRBD1 (6 bases). Trimming stripped 4 bases from V and 7 bases from J, with 17 bases between. The CDR3 runs 15 residues. In germline, CDR1 is MDHEN, CDR2 SYDVKM. As DNA, the CDR3 is TGTGCCAGCAGTTCCGCCCAGGGGTGGTACCAGCCCCAGCATTTT. Amino acid sequence: CASSSAQGWYQPQHF.

The CDR3 protein is CASSQDSLAGSYNEQFF. CDR3 nucleotides: TGCGCCAGCAGCCAAGATTCCCTAGCGGGTTCCTACAATGAGCAGTTCTTC. The chain joins TRBV4-1 to TRBJ2-1; 8 bases map to TRBD2. The CDR3 extends over 17 amino acids. Germline loops: CDR1 MGHRA, CDR2 YSYEKL. V shed 0 bases, J shed 1 base, and the junction held 5 bases outside the gene matches.

The genes are TRBV18 and TRBJ1-1; 7 bases map to TRBD1. CDR1 and CDR2 (germline): KGHSH, LQKENI. Unmatched junction bases numbered 8, after V lost 6 bases and J lost 1 base. This CDR3 has 15 residues. The CDR3 bases are TGTGCCAGCTCCTCCCGACAGGGAAAGAACACTGAAGCTTTCTTT. Its protein is CASSSRQGKNTEAFF.